Listed here are 32 T cell receptor beta chains from one sample, sequenced in a study of chemoradiotherapy in HPV16-positive cancers. The data were produced by immunoSEQ multiplex PCR, yet TCRdb's version contains in-frame clones alone and is incomplete. The data hold approximately 1,500 clones, with nearly 90% observed a single time. Sequencing used tumor tissue, obtained from a patient who underwent chemoradiotherapy. The receptors were sampled from a human donor with HPV-associated anogenital cancer.

The gene calls are TRBV19 and TRBJ1-2, with D possibly TRBD1 on 6 matching bases. Looked up from germline, CDR1 is LNHDA and CDR2 is SQIVND (reference sequence). The CDR3 totals 14 residues. V lost 6 bases, J lost 1 base, and 12 bases lay in between. CDR3: CASRTRGLNYGYTF. For the CDR3, the DNA is TGTGCCAGTAGAACCAGGGGTCTTAACTATGGCTACACCTTC.

V and J are TRBV30 and TRBJ2-3, with no clear D. In germline, CDR1 is GTSNPN, CDR2 SVGIG (reference sequence). This CDR3 contains 12 residues. V was cut by 4 bases and J by 2 bases, with 7 bases left in between. The CDR3 sequence is CAWNQNTDTQYF. DNA of the CDR3: TGTGCCTGGAACCAGAACACAGATACGCAGTATTTT.

The chain combines TRBV4-1 with TRBJ2-1; 13 bases map to TRBD2. V gave up 0 bases and J gave up 6 bases; unmatched junction bases: 8. Germline loops: CDR1 MGHRA, CDR2 YSYEKL. The CDR3 totals 18 residues. CDR3 nucleotides: TGCGCCAGCAGCCAAGATAGGACTAGCGGGAGTGGGGGCAATGAGCAGTTCTTC. Protein: CASSQDRTSGSGGNEQFF.

The chain has TRBV5-1 and TRBJ1-1, with a weak D call TRBD1 (5 bases). The CDR3 is 14 amino acids. V was pared by 2 bases and J by 1 base, with 9 bases between. CDR1 and CDR2 from the germline V gene are SGHRS and YFSETQ. The CDR3 sequence: CASSFDGGNTEAFF. DNA for the CDR3: TGCGCCAGCAGCTTCGATGGGGGGAACACTGAAGCTTTCTTT.

CDR3 loop: CASSPKRGYLDTQYF. In DNA form, the CDR3 reads TGTGCCAGCAGTCCGAAAAGGGGGTATTTGGATACGCAGTATTTT. The J gene is TRBJ2-3, the V gene TRBV11-2; a possible D gene is TRBD1 (6 bases). CDR3 length equals 15 residues. Between the trimmed V and J ends, which lost 6 bases and 6 bases, there was a span of 19 bases. Germline lookup yields CDR1 SGHAT and CDR2 FQNNGV.

The gene calls are TRBV15 and TRBJ1-4; TRBD1 agrees at 7 bases. Germline loops: CDR1 LNHNV, CDR2 YYDKDF (reference sequence). With 1 base clipped from V and 6 bases from J, the junction kept 8 bases outside the gene matches. The CDR3 loop spans 16 amino acids. CDR3 sequence (DNA): TGTGCCACCAGCAGAGGACTGGGACAGAGCGATGAAAAACTGTTTTTT. Translated, it gives CATSRGLGQSDEKLFF.

The rearrangement links TRBV27 to TRBJ1-1; no clear D gene. Trimming took 4 bases from V and 0 from J, leaving 12 bases between them. This CDR3 comprises 15 residues. Germline loops: CDR1 MNHEY, CDR2 SMNVEV (reference sequence). The CDR3 is CASSSSRNMNTEAFF. The DNA of the CDR3 is TGTGCCAGCAGTTCTTCCCGGAACATGAACACTGAAGCTTTCTTT.

The chain joins TRBV5-1 to TRBJ2-3, with 10 bases identical to TRBD2. CDR3 length equals 16 residues. Per the germline V gene, CDR1 is SGHRS and CDR2 is YFSETQ. Trimming took 4 bases from V and 0 from J; bases not matched to a gene: 5. CDR3 sequence: CASSPRTSGSTDTQYF. CDR3 DNA sequence: TGCGCCAGCAGCCCAAGGACTAGCGGAAGCACAGATACGCAGTATTTT.

CDR3 DNA sequence: TGTGCCAGCAGCACCCCGGGACTAGATCCCCACAGCGAGCAGTTCTTC. Its translation is CASSTPGLDPHSEQFF. The genes are TRBV9 and TRBJ2-1; TRBD2 agrees at 8 bases. Germline V gives CDR1 SGDLS, CDR2 YYNGEE. The length of the CDR3 is 16 residues. The trim removed 4 bases at V and 10 bases at J, leaving 16 bases unmatched.

This chain links TRBV11-2 with TRBJ2-3; the match to TRBD2 covers 13 bases. The CDR3 contains 16 residues. Germline assignment: CDR1 SGHAT and CDR2 FQNNGV. V lost 3 bases to trimming and J lost 1 base; unmatched junction nucleotides: 1. CDR3 in DNA: TGTGCCAGCAGCTTGGGGACTAGCGGGGGCACAGATACGCAGTATTTT. Amino acids: CASSLGTSGGTDTQYF.

The chain combines TRBV5-4 with TRBJ1-1; the D is unclear. Trimming took off 2 bases at V and 4 bases at J, with 3 bases between the two ends. The germline gives CDR1 SGHNT, CDR2 YYREEE (reference sequence). The CDR3 contains 11 residues. CDR3 protein: CASSFGTEAFF. The DNA for the CDR3 is TGTGCCAGCAGCTTTGGCACTGAAGCTTTCTTT. Variable domain in full (rest from reference TRBV5-4 and TRBJ1-1): ETGVTQSPTHLIKTRGQQVTLRCSSQSGHNTVSWYQQALGQGPQFIFQYYREEENGRGNFPPRFSGLQFPNYSSELNVNALELDDSALYLCASSFGTEAFFGQGTRLTVV.

This chain connects TRBV5-4 to TRBJ2-5; D gene ambiguous. The CDR3 sequence is 14 residues long. The germline V gene has CDR1 SGHNT and CDR2 YYREEE (reference sequence). V lost 0 bases to trimming and J lost 1 base, with 7 bases between them. The chain's CDR3 is CASSLGPSQETQYF. The CDR3 DNA reads TGTGCCAGCAGCTTGGGCCCCTCCCAAGAGACCCAGTACTTC.

The chain is built from TRBV28 and TRBJ1-5; D not certain. Germline CDR1 reads MDHEN; CDR2 reads SYDVKM. The CDR3 runs to 14 residues. V was pared by 7 bases and J by 5 bases, with 15 bases between. Here the CDR3 DNA reads TGTGCCAGCAATTCCGCAACGGCCCATCAGCCCCAGCATTTT. Translation: CASNSATAHQPQHF.

The chain links TRBV11-1 to TRBJ2-4; 8 bases match TRBD2. Germline CDR1 is SGHAT and CDR2 is FQDESV (reference sequence). The V gene end was trimmed by 1 base and the J gene end by 11 bases; junction bases not matched to a gene: 7. There are 14 residues in the CDR3. DNA for the CDR3: TGTGCCAGCAGCTTAGGAATTGGCGGGAGGCTTCAGTACTTC. This codes for CASSLGIGGRLQYF.

This clone has a single count. The gene calls are TRBV27 and TRBJ1-2; no definite D call. Germline CDR1 is MNHEY and CDR2 is SMNVEV (reference sequence). Trimming cost V 8 bases and J 4 bases, with 14 bases left between them. The CDR3 is 13 amino acids. The CDR3 nucleotides read TGTGCCAGCGGAGATGCGCGGGGCTATGGCTACACCTTC. Its translation is CASGDARGYGYTF.

This rearrangement joins TRBV29-1 to TRBJ1-2; D remains ambiguous. V was pared by 3 bases and J by 4 bases, with 9 bases between. Germline V lookup: CDR1 SQVTM, CDR2 ANQGSEA. The length of the CDR3 is 12 residues. CDR3 in DNA: TGCAGCGTTGAGGGGAATCGCTATGGCTACACCTTC. The encoded protein is CSVEGNRYGYTF.

This chain uses TRBV18 with TRBJ2-3; 7 bases line up with TRBD2. This CDR3 has 16 residues. The ends lost 0 bases at V and 3 bases at J; junction bases unmatched: 6. Germline values: CDR1 KGHSH, CDR2 LQKENI. CDR3 in amino acids: CASSPPGGRVTDTQYF. The CDR3 region has the DNA TGTGCCAGCTCACCACCAGGCGGGAGAGTAACAGATACGCAGTATTTT.

The chain recombines TRBV9 with TRBJ2-7; D is possibly TRBD1 or TRBD2 (5 bases each). The CDR3 is 14 residues long. The germline V gene has CDR1 SGDLS and CDR2 YYNGEE. Trimming cost V 0 bases and J 5 bases, with 12 bases left between them. The CDR3 protein is CASSVDQGRHEQYF. Here the CDR3 DNA reads TGTGCCAGCAGCGTAGACCAGGGACGGCACGAGCAGTACTTC.

This rearrangement joins TRBV5-4 to TRBJ1-4, with D perhaps TRBD1 (6 bases). CDR1 is SGHNT and CDR2 is YYREEE in the germline V gene (reference sequence). Between the trimmed V and J ends, which lost 3 bases and 0 bases, there was a span of 12 bases. This CDR3 spans 16 amino acids. In DNA, the CDR3 is TGTGCCAGCAGCTCTAAACAGGGTTCAACTAATGAAAAACTGTTTTTT. This encodes CASSSKQGSTNEKLFF. The full variable domain, completed using reference TRBV5-4 and TRBJ1-4, is ETGVTQSPTHLIKTRGQQVTLRCSSQSGHNTVSWYQQALGQGPQFIFQYYREEENGRGNFPPRFSGLQFPNYSSELNVNALELDDSALYLCASSSKQGSTNEKLFFGSGTQLSVL.

This clone has just one count. The gene calls are TRBV7-9 and TRBJ1-2; 7 bases are shared with TRBD1. The CDR3 is made up of 14 amino acids. Germline-derived CDR1 and CDR2 are SEHNR and FQNEAQ (reference sequence). J gave up 7 bases and V 3 bases, and 8 bases lay outside the gene matches. This CDR3 reads CASSLPMTGSGYTF. Here the CDR3 DNA reads TGTGCCAGCAGCTTGCCAATGACAGGGTCTGGCTACACCTTC.

CDR3 sequence: CASSPTGTGGYGYTF. CDR3 in DNA: TGTGCCAGCAGCCCCACCGGGACAGGGGGCTACGGCTACACCTTC. The chain employs TRBV7-9 and TRBJ1-2, with TRBD1 matching 12 bases. The CDR3 loop spans 15 amino acids. CDR1 is SEHNR, CDR2 FQNEAQ, per germline (reference sequence). V shed 5 bases, J shed 8 bases, and the junction held 9 bases outside the gene matches. Complete variable domain (other parts from reference TRBV7-9 and TRBJ1-2): DTGVSQNPRHKITKRGQNVTFRCDPISEHNRLYWYRQTLGQGPEFLTYFQNEAQLEKSRLLSDRFSAERPKGSFSTLEIQRTEQGDSAMYLCASSPTGTGGYGYTFGSGTRLTVV.

This clone appeared once. V is TRBV5-4 and J is TRBJ2-5; the D gene is possibly TRBD2 (6 bases). Germline assignment: CDR1 SGHNT and CDR2 YYREEE (reference sequence). CDR3 length: 15 amino acids. V lost 5 bases and J lost 5, with 19 bases in between. CDR3 coding DNA: TGTGCCAGCAGTTCTCGGGACTCCGATCCGGAGACCCAGTACTTC. This translates into CASSSRDSDPETQYF.

The chain couples TRBV6-1 to TRBJ2-1; 8 nucleotides align to TRBD2. The J segment lost 6 bases and the V segment lost 6 bases, leaving 10 bases of the junction unmatched. The CDR3 extends over 15 amino acids. Germline loops: CDR1 MNHNS, CDR2 SASEGT. The CDR3 spells CASRLLAGPFNEQFF. DNA for the CDR3: TGTGCCAGCAGGCTCCTAGCGGGTCCTTTCAATGAGCAGTTCTTC.

Concerning this clone itself: One junction end disagrees with the germline gene, perhaps due to a read error. The chain links TRBV7-7 to TRBJ1-3; D might be TRBD1 (5 bases). Germline V gene sequence: CDR1 SSHAT, CDR2 FNYEAQ (reference sequence). The CDR3 loop spans 16 amino acids. CDR3 bases: TGTGCTAGCAGCACGGGACTGCCGGACTCTGGAAACACCATATATTTT. This gives the protein CASSTGLPDSGNTIYF. The variable domain in full, with the rest retrieved from reference TRBV7-7 and TRBJ1-3, is GAGVSQSPRYKVTKRGQDVTLRCDPISSHATLYWYQQALGQGPEFLTYFNYEAQPDKSGLPSDRFSAERPEGSISTLTIQRTEQRDSAMYRCASSTGLPDSGNTIYFGEGSWLTVV.

The V call is TRBV7-8, the J call TRBJ2-7; no clear D gene. V dropped 3 bases and J dropped 3 bases, with 9 bases sitting between them. CDR1 SGHVS and CDR2 FQNEAQ come from the germline V gene. The CDR3 totals 13 residues. This CDR3 reads CASSFNGNYEQYF. CDR3 nucleotide sequence: TGTGCCAGCAGCTTTAACGGAAACTACGAGCAGTACTTC.

This chain joins TRBV11-2 and TRBJ1-1; no reliable D call. The V gene's germline CDR1 is SGHAT and CDR2 FQNNGV. The CDR3 is 14 residues long. V dropped 2 bases and J dropped 4 bases, with 11 bases sitting between them. CDR3 DNA: TGTGCCAGCAGCTTATACGCTTCCCGCACTGAAGCTTTCTTT. Protein product: CASSLYASRTEAFF. The complete variable domain, with remaining parts taken from reference TRBV11-2 and TRBJ1-1, reads EAGVAQSPRYKIIEKRQSVAFWCNPISGHATLYWYQQILGQGPKLLIQFQNNGVVDDSQLPKDRFSAERLKGVDSTLKIQPAKLEDSAVYLCASSLYASRTEAFFGQGTRLTVV.

The chain carries TRBV9 and TRBJ2-1, with D perhaps matching TRBD1 or TRBD2 (5 bases each). Germline-derived CDR1 and CDR2 are SGDLS and YYNGEE. The CDR3 has 14 residues. V was cut by 0 bases and J by 8 bases, with 12 bases left in between. CDR3 region: CASSVGSGTYEQFF. The CDR3 DNA follows: TGTGCCAGCAGCGTAGGTTCCGGGACCTATGAGCAGTTCTTC.

The chain uses TRBV9 and TRBJ2-2; D remains ambiguous. The CDR3 has 9 amino acids. Trimming pared 6 bases from V and 7 bases from J, leaving 1 base between. Germline CDR1 is SGDLS and CDR2 is YYNGEE. The CDR3 loop reads CASNGELFF. The CDR3 coding sequence is TGTGCCAGCAACGGGGAGCTGTTTTTT. Together with reference TRBV9 and TRBJ2-2, the CDR3 gives the full variable domain: DSGVTQTPKHLITATGQRVTLRCSPRSGDLSVYWYQQSLDQGLQFLIQYYNGEERAKGNILERFSAQQFPDLHSELNLSSLELGDSALYFCASNGELFFGEGSRLTVL.

V and J are TRBV5-1 and TRBJ1-2; no clear D gene. This CDR3 is built from 16 residues. Per germline, CDR1 SGHRS and CDR2 YFSETQ. V was clipped by 2 bases and J by 8 bases, with 22 bases between them. In DNA, the CDR3 is TGCGCCAGCAGCTTCTTTCTCGACACCTCCGAGGAGGGCTACACCTTC. Protein sequence: CASSFFLDTSEEGYTF.

The rearrangement joins TRBV6-6 to TRBJ2-5; D ambiguous. V gave up 3 bases and J gave up 5 bases, with 4 bases separating them. From germline, CDR1 is MNHNY and CDR2 SVGAGI (reference sequence). The CDR3 consists of 11 residues. This CDR3 is CASSYGETQYF. CDR3 coding DNA: TGTGCCAGCAGTTATGGGGAGACCCAGTACTTC.

There are a few counts of this clone. J is TRBJ2-2 and V is TRBV9; maybe TRBD2 (5 bases). Germline V lookup: CDR1 SGDLS, CDR2 YYNGEE. The CDR3 covers 15 residues. V shed 1 base and J shed 4 bases, with 11 bases lying between them. CDR3 residues: CASSVSPAGTGELFF. As DNA, the CDR3 is TGTGCCAGCAGCGTATCCCCCGCGGGCACCGGGGAGCTGTTTTTT.

V gene TRBV7-9 combines with J gene TRBJ2-7; D is possibly TRBD1 or TRBD2 (5 bases each). CDR1 is SEHNR and CDR2 is FQNEAQ in the germline V gene (reference sequence). The CDR3 is made up of 14 amino acids. Trimming removed 2 bases from V and 5 bases from J, with 13 bases in between. The CDR3 loop reads CASSLNRGENEQYF. In DNA, the CDR3 is TGTGCCAGCAGCTTAAATAGGGGAGAGAACGAGCAGTACTTC.